This T cell receptor (beta chain) was sequenced during a study of identical twins. The study's findings and limits: Out-of-frame beta chain sequences displayed weaker excess sharing between twins. Cross-sectional statistical analysis was relied on for the conclusions, without the same donors being followed. Those out-of-frame alpha sequences shared by twins showed an excess of low generation probability.

Germline lookup yields CDR1 SNHLY and CDR2 FYNNEI. V shed 6 bases and J shed 3 bases, with 18 bases lying between them. CDR3 length: 15 amino acids. Note on this clonotype: Its antigen is currently unknown. Given the absence of the conserved phenylalanine or tryptophan at the CDR3 end, a read error is likely.

TCRdb processed the 5' RACE reads anew with MiXCR; each CDR3 protein has one entry. The sample has hundreds of thousands of distinct CDR3 sequences; more than 6.5% are singletons. These data were also reused for a study on yellow fever vaccine responses in identical twins.

The source of this sequence is a woman between 18 and 29 years old in good health. The rearrangement links TRBV2 to TRBJ2-7; tentative D call: TRBD2 (5 bases). The sequenced material came from PBMCs. The CDR3 DNA reads TGTGCCAGCAGGGAGGTAGGAACCCCCTACTACGAGCAGTACTCC. Protein sequence: CASREVGTPYYEQYS.